The following is a T cell receptor (beta chain) sequence with its context. Its target is unknown. The data were taken from a study of CD8+ T cells in alopecia areata. Overall study results and limits: Sequencing of scalp samples also captures resident alphabeta T cells of normal skin.

Germline values: CDR1 MDHEN, CDR2 SYDVKM. V lost 6 bases, J lost 4 bases, and 11 bases stayed unmatched. This CDR3 is 15 amino acids long. Lesional scalp punch biopsies and peripheral blood were collected from alopecia areata patients. As the sequencing template, cDNA was produced by extracting RNA and reverse transcribing it. Clones were read by immunoSEQ multiplex PCR, and TCRdb kept only the in-frame ones, dropping some. The top ten hold 5.7% of the sample, which has around 80,000 clones, roughly 47% seen once. The specimen sequenced was NKG2D-high CD8+ T cells sorted from blood. This TCR came from a human donor with alopecia areata. This chain uses TRBV28 with TRBJ2-7, with 8 positions matching TRBD1. CDR3: CASSSGQGGWYEQYF. DNA for the CDR3: TGTGCCAGCAGCTCCGGACAGGGAGGATGGTACGAGCAGTACTTC.